This T cell receptor (beta chain) was identified in a study of T cell responses to AZD1222 COVID-19 vaccine. TCRdb's copy holds only in-frame clones and misses some; the assay was immunoSEQ multiplex PCR. The data contain under 150,000 clones, approximately 85% of them singletons. Germline-derived CDR1 and CDR2 are MDHEN and SYDVKM. The V and J ends lost 7 bases and 0 bases respectively, with 10 bases between them. This CDR3 is 13 amino acids long. The chain joins TRBV28 to TRBJ2-7, with a tentative D call TRBD1 (5 bases). This TCR was recovered from an adult in good health. Sequences were derived from peripheral blood, sampled on day 0 of MenACWY control vaccination. The CDR3 coding sequence is TGTGCCAGCACCAGACAGAGCTCCTACGAGCAGTACTTC. Its protein is CASTRQSSYEQYF.